Sequencing of this TCR beta chain was carried out in a study of response to subunit inactivated influenza vaccine. Findings and limits, study-wide: Authors suggested seasonal influenza vaccinations each recruit few new T cells.

This CDR3 is 12 amino acids long. Trimming removed 6 bases at V and 9 bases at J, with 9 bases between. Germline V gives CDR1 MNHEY, CDR2 SVGAGI. This clonotype was counted a few times. What it binds is not known. TCRdb analysed the RT-PCR reads with MiXCR anew, one entry per CDR3 protein. This sample has about 650,000 distinct CDR3 sequences, with 15% to 18% found just once. Sequenced material: PBMCs from blood, taken 11 to 12 days after vaccination. The V call is TRBV6-5, the J call TRBJ2-6, with D unresolved. The sequence came from a man aged 50-60 years who received an inactivated influenza vaccine. In nucleotides, the CDR3 is TGTGCCAGCAGCCCCAATGTCAACGTCCTGACTTTC. It is translated as CASSPNVNVLTF.